This T cell receptor beta chain was captured in a study of spatial heterogeneity in lung cancer. Overall study context: Counts of TCR transcripts in tumor regions correlated strongly with a matched bulk RNA-seq T cell module score. Overall study findings and caveats: Expanded intratumoral alpha and beta TCR counts tracked tumor mutation counts.

This clonotype showed up many times. The antigen remains unidentified. Little can be read into the size of this beta chain, an off-target read in a library designed for alpha chains. The CDR3 length is 16 residues. Germline V CDR1 and CDR2: SGHTA, FQGTGA. V shed 5 bases, J shed 4 bases, and the junction held 11 bases outside the gene matches. The time point: sample taken at primary tumor resection. Each CDR3 protein is one row after TCRdb ran MiXCR on the 5' RACE reads. The table shows around 20,000 distinct CDR3 sequences, with 5.8% occurring only once. Sequencing was performed on lung tumor tissue, taken at surgery. The rearrangement uses TRBV7-3 and TRBJ2-5; TRBD1 agrees at 9 bases. The TCR originated in a female donor with early-stage non-small cell lung cancer. The chain's CDR3 is CASSPLGDRVSETQYF. CDR3 nucleotide sequence: TGTGCCAGCAGCCCCCTGGGGGACAGGGTATCAGAGACCCAGTACTTC.